The 13 T cell receptor beta chains below all came from one sample that was sequenced in a study of CD8+ T cells in alopecia areata. Treatment of the sample: oral pan-JAK inhibitor, 5-10 mg twice daily. Sequencing used cDNA as its template, made by extracting RNA and reverse transcribing it. Produced via immunoSEQ multiplex PCR; TCRdb's table is partial and in-frame only. Of roughly 180,000 clones in the sample, approximately 55% were seen once. The material was CD8+ T cells sorted from blood, obtained at week 24, from a patient treated with tofacitinib. Source of these receptors: a human donor with alopecia areata.

The chain is built from TRBV5-1 and TRBJ2-7; 8 bases map to TRBD2. Germline trimming cut 2 bases from V and 3 bases from J; bases unmatched to any gene: 4. Germline-derived CDR1 and CDR2 are SGHRS and YFSETQ. This CDR3 contains 14 residues. The chain's CDR3 is CASSFSGAGYEQYF. CDR3 sequence (DNA): TGCGCCAGCAGCTTTAGCGGGGCCGGCTACGAGCAGTACTTC.

This chain links TRBV30 with TRBJ1-1; D might be TRBD1 (5 bases). This CDR3 region has 12 residues. The V and J ends lost 4 bases and 8 bases respectively, with 14 bases between them. The V gene's germline CDR1 is GTSNPN and CDR2 SVGIG (reference sequence). The CDR3 protein is CAWIRGLGEAFF. In DNA, the CDR3 is TGTGCCTGGATAAGGGGTCTTGGGGAAGCTTTCTTT. The whole variable domain, filled in from reference TRBV30 and TRBJ1-1, reads SQTIHQWPATLVQPVGSPLSLECTVEGTSNPNLYWYRQAAGRGLQLLFYSVGIGQISSEVPQNLSASRPQDRQFILSSKKLLLSDSGFYLCAWIRGLGEAFFGQGTRLTVV.

This clone was picked up one time. Different DNA sequences within this sample yield the same CDR3. The chain joins TRBV7-9 to TRBJ2-6; 7 bases agree with TRBD1. V dropped 4 bases and J dropped 4; count of bases not matched to a gene: 10. From germline, CDR1 is SEHNR and CDR2 FQNEAQ (reference sequence). The CDR3 covers 17 residues. For the CDR3, the DNA is TGTGCCAGCAGCTCCCCGGACAGGACGGACGGGGCCAACGTCCTGACTTTC. It codes for CASSSPDRTDGANVLTF. Looking up the rest from reference TRBV7-9 and TRBJ2-6 gives the full variable domain: DTGVSQNPRHKITKRGQNVTFRCDPISEHNRLYWYRQTLGQGPEFLTYFQNEAQLEKSRLLSDRFSAERPKGSFSTLEIQRTEQGDSAMYLCASSSPDRTDGANVLTFGAGSRLTVL.

The rearrangement uses TRBV4-3 and TRBJ2-1; D perhaps matches TRBD2 (6 bases). The CDR3 runs 17 residues. From germline, CDR1 is LGHNA and CDR2 YSLEER. Deletions cut 1 base from V and 0 bases from J, with 13 bases between. CDR3 nucleotides: TGCGCCAGCAGCCAAGCTTTGCGGGGCCCCTCCTACAATGAGCAGTTCTTC. Translation gives CASSQALRGPSYNEQFF.

V and J are TRBV2 and TRBJ2-1, with 9 bases fitting TRBD2. CDR3 length equals 15 residues. V shed 6 bases, J shed 3 bases, and the junction held 6 bases outside the gene matches. From germline, CDR1 is SNHLY and CDR2 FYNNEI. CDR3 in amino acids: CASRQLAGGYNEQFF. In nucleotides, the CDR3 is TGTGCCAGCAGACAACTAGCGGGCGGCTACAATGAGCAGTTCTTC.

A single count supports this clone. The gene calls are TRBV13 and TRBJ1-1; D call uncertain. Trimming left V 2 bases short and J 5 bases short, with 9 bases between. Germline CDR1 PRHDT, CDR2 FYEKMQ (reference sequence). This CDR3 is built from 13 residues. The CDR3 spells CASSLPSRTEAFF. DNA of the CDR3: TGTGCCAGCAGCTTACCCTCGAGGACTGAAGCTTTCTTT.

This sequence joins TRBV30 and TRBJ1-2, with D maybe TRBD1 (6 bases). CDR1 GTSNPN and CDR2 SVGIG come from the germline V gene (reference sequence). V was shortened by 3 bases and J by 6 bases, with 11 bases between the two germline ends. The CDR3 is 12 residues long. The CDR3 sequence is CAWRTGGNGYTF. The CDR3, as DNA: TGTGCCTGGAGGACAGGCGGAAATGGCTACACCTTC.

This clone was seen a handful of times. J is TRBJ2-2 and V is TRBV4-3; D is uncertain. This CDR3 region has 14 residues. Trimming took off 0 bases at V and 5 bases at J, with 7 bases between the two ends. CDR1 and CDR2 from the germline V gene are LGHNA and YSLEER. CDR3 residues: CASSQDIVTGELFF. CDR3 coding DNA: TGCGCCAGCAGCCAAGATATCGTTACCGGGGAGCTGTTTTTT.

The chain uses TRBV29-1 and TRBJ1-2; TRBD1 aligns across 7 bases. Germline V gene sequence: CDR1 SQVTM, CDR2 ANQGSEA. Unmatched junction bases numbered 2, after V lost 5 bases and J lost 2 bases. The CDR3 loop spans 12 amino acids. As DNA, the CDR3 is TGCAGCGTTCGGGACAGCAACTATGGCTACACCTTC. Its translation: CSVRDSNYGYTF.

V gene TRBV2 combines with J gene TRBJ1-3; D is perhaps TRBD1 (6 bases). The V gene lost 7 bases and the J gene lost 3 bases, with 13 bases spanning the gap. This CDR3 is 14 amino acids long. Germline lookup yields CDR1 SNHLY and CDR2 FYNNEI. In nucleotides, the CDR3 is TGTGCCAGCACCAACAGGGACGGTGGAAACACCATATATTTT. Translated, it gives CASTNRDGGNTIYF. The full variable domain, in which reference TRBV2 and TRBJ1-3 provide the parts outside the CDR3, is EPEVTQTPSHQVTQMGQEVILRCVPISNHLYFYWYRQILGQKVEFLVSFYNNEISEKSEIFDDQFSVERPDGSNFTLKIRSTKLEDSAMYFCASTNRDGGNTIYFGEGSWLTVV.

The rearrangement uses TRBV25-1 and TRBJ2-5; D tentatively reads TRBD1 or TRBD2 (5 bases each). The CDR3 loop spans 14 amino acids. Germline V CDR1 and CDR2: MGHDK, SYGVNS. The V end lost 8 bases, the J end lost 5 bases, and 18 bases lay between the germline ends. CDR3 nucleotides: TGTGCCAGCCAGGGCAGGGACGTCTGGGAGACCCAGTACTTC. This sequence encodes CASQGRDVWETQYF.

J is TRBJ1-2 and V is TRBV13; tentative D call: TRBD1 (5 bases). Germline loops: CDR1 PRHDT, CDR2 FYEKMQ (reference sequence). The CDR3 contains 13 residues. V was clipped by 5 bases and J by 5 bases, with 12 bases between them. The CDR3 nucleotides read TGTGCCAGCAGCGCCGAGGGACCTTATGGCTACACCTTC. This gives the protein CASSAEGPYGYTF.

V is TRBV7-2 and J is TRBJ1-1, with 9 bases fitting TRBD1. CDR3 length: 12 residues. CDR1 and CDR2 (germline): SGHTA, FQGNSA. V shed 6 bases and J 5 bases; nucleotides not matched to a gene: 1. CDR3 residues: CASRTGGTEAFF. CDR3 nucleotide sequence: TGTGCCAGCAGGACAGGGGGTACTGAAGCTTTCTTT.